This T cell receptor beta chain was recovered during a study of blood T cell repertoires in COVID-19. For the study at large: Acute and convalescent COVID-19 specimens originated in the United States, Italy and Spain.

The assay was immunoSEQ multiplex PCR, and TCRdb's table has in-frame clones only and misses some. There are more than 95,000 clones in the sample; approximately 85% occur only once, and around 3.9% lies in the top ten. The CDR3 is 15 residues long. V was pared by 4 bases and J by 5 bases, with 15 bases between. Looked up from germline, CDR1 is SGHRS and CDR2 is YFSETQ. This chain joins TRBV5-1 and TRBJ1-4; D is perhaps TRBD1 (5 bases). The sequenced material came from peripheral blood. The receptor was isolated from a man aged 50 to 59 with acute or convalescent COVID-19. The DNA for the CDR3 is TGCGCCAGCAGCCTCCTCGGGGGTTCGAATGAAAAACTGTTTTTT. Translated, it gives CASSLLGGSNEKLFF.